Included here is one TCR beta chain sequence, with context. Germline CDR1 is DFQATT and CDR2 is SNEGSKA (reference sequence). The CDR3 length is 15 residues. V was shortened by 6 bases and J by 2 bases, with 19 bases between the two germline ends. TCRdb ran MiXCR on the RT-PCR reads and lists one entry per CDR3 protein. This sample yields fewer than 250,000 distinct CDR3 sequences, of which 12% to 15% are seen a single time; approximately 10% belongs to the top ten. This specimen belongs to a study of patients and donors after allogeneic stem cell transplantation. Sample: blood, either unsorted or a sorted T cell fraction (not recorded which). This TCR was recovered from a human donor who was either an allogeneic HSCT recipient or a stem cell or donor lymphocyte infusion donor (not recorded which). It is not recorded whose cells these are; they may come from a transplant donor. The V and J genes are TRBV20-1 and TRBJ1-2; possibly TRBD1 for D (5 bases). The CDR3 loop is CSAIGESSLNYGYTF. The CDR3 bases are TGCAGTGCCATAGGGGAATCCAGTCTCAACTATGGCTACACCTTC.